The clone carrying this T cell receptor (beta chain) was detected a few times. This sample stems from a study of blood T cell repertoires in COVID-19. Study in general: The United States, Italy and Spain supplied acute and convalescent COVID-19 samples. PBMCs, B-cell-depleted T cells, or T cells were the source of the cDNA or gDNA that made up the material.

Per the germline V gene, CDR1 is SNHLY and CDR2 is FYNNEI. CDR3 length: 15 amino acids. The trim removed 6 bases at V and 7 bases at J, leaving 10 bases unmatched. In the original processing: Amplified reference gene primers provided the basis for estimating nucleated cell counts. Produced via immunoSEQ multiplex PCR; TCRdb's table is partial and in-frame only. The V and J calls and the clone size are those of that table, but D and trimming were determined from the DNA. The repertoire holds about 110,000 clones, with 80% to 85% as singletons. This clonotype was sampled from a man between 65 and 85 years old with acute or convalescent COVID-19. V usage is TRBV2 and J usage is TRBJ1-5, with 9 bases lining up with TRBD1. Material for sequencing was peripheral blood. CDR3 sequence reads: CASRPGTGNGQPQHF. The CDR3 DNA sequence: TGTGCCAGCAGACCAGGGACAGGGAACGGGCAGCCCCAGCATTTT. The full variable domain, its missing parts supplied by reference TRBV2 and TRBJ1-5, is EPEVTQTPSHQVTQMGQEVILRCVPISNHLYFYWYRQILGQKVEFLVSFYNNEISEKSEIFDDQFSVERPDGSNFTLKIRSTKLEDSAMYFCASRPGTGNGQPQHFGDGTRLSIL.